Given below is one TCR beta chain in context. Extracted from the samples, RNA was reverse transcribed into cDNA to serve as the sequencing template. Profiling relied on immunoSEQ multiplex PCR, and the TCRdb table lists in-frame clones only, not all of them. The sample contains about 140,000 clones, 80% to 90% of which appear only once. The data are from a study of CD8+ T cells in alopecia areata. Germline values: CDR1 MNHEY, CDR2 SMNVEV (reference sequence). The CDR3 is made up of 13 amino acids. V was shortened by 11 bases and J by 2 bases, with 15 bases between the two germline ends. Stated treatment: oral pan-JAK inhibitor, 5-10 mg twice daily.

The material sequenced was CD8+ T cells sorted from blood, taken at week 4, from a patient treated with tofacitinib. This chain joins TRBV27 and TRBJ1-1; D gene ambiguous. This sequence originates from a human donor with alopecia areata. This CDR3 is CASAGGANTEAFF. The DNA of the CDR3 is TGTGCCTCCGCGGGAGGAGCCAACACTGAAGCTTTCTTT.